This TCR beta chain comes out of a study of CD8+ T cells in alopecia areata. Study results and caveats: Sequence data from scalp samples additionally include resident alphabeta T cells of normal skin.

Investigators isolated RNA and reverse transcribed it into cDNA to act as the sequencing template. Profiled with immunoSEQ multiplex PCR; TCRdb holds only in-frame clones, not every one. The data show under 65,000 clones, around 44% seen once. This clone occurred once. The antigen is not known. Germline lookup yields CDR1 SNHLY and CDR2 FYNNEI. This CDR3 region has 12 residues. V shed 7 bases and J shed 3 bases, with 10 bases lying between them. Sequencing input: NKG2D-low CD8+ T cells sorted from blood. V is TRBV2 and J is TRBJ2-7; TRBD1 might be the D (6 bases). This sequence originates from a human donor with alopecia areata. The CDR3, as DNA: TGTGCCAGCATGGGCAGGGGCTACGAGCAGTACTTC. Protein product: CASMGRGYEQYF.